These T cell receptor beta chains were read from a single sample in a study of identical twins. TCRdb redid the calling of the 5' RACE reads with MiXCR, one entry per CDR3 protein. The repertoire consists of approximately 300,000 distinct CDR3 sequences, with 8% to 9.5% occurring once and the leading ten covering 6% to 8.5%. The data also belong to a second study, concerning yellow fever vaccine responses in identical twins.

Material: CD8+ T cells sorted from blood. Every receptor here comes from a woman under 30 in good health. CDR3s include the opening cysteine and the closing phenylalanine or tryptophan. Each record gives: clone size, D gene, V gene, J gene, CDR3 DNA, CDR3 protein. The D gene is left open where the match is weak. Rows give clone size only sometimes, using once, few, many, or a class for an expanded clone.

.,TRBD2,TRBV3-1,TRBJ2-1,TGTGCCAGCAGTCGCACTAGCGGCTCCTACAATGAGCAGTTCTTC,CASSRTSGSYNEQFF
.,.,TRBV5-1,TRBJ2-5,TGCGCCAGCAGCCCCGTGGTTGGCAGCCTCCAAGAGACCCAGTACTTC,CASSPVVGSLQETQYF
.,TRBD2,TRBV4-1,TRBJ2-2,TGCGCCAGCAGCCCCCGGACTAGCGGGAGGATGGACACCGGGGAGCTGTTTTTT,CASSPRTSGRMDTGELFF
many,TRBD1,TRBV5-6,TRBJ2-1,TGTGCCAGCAGCTGGGACAGTTCCTACAATGAGCAGTTCTTC,CASSWDSSYNEQFF
few,.,TRBV5-1,TRBJ2-3,TGCGCCAGCAGCACCCGGCCCGCAGATACGCAGTATTTT,CASSTRPADTQYF
many,.,TRBV12-3/TRBV12-4,TRBJ1-6,TGTGCCAGCAGTCCGGGGGGCAATTCACCCCTCCACTTT,CASSPGGNSPLHF
few,.,TRBV4-3,TRBJ2-1,TGCGCCAGCAGCCCTCTAGGTAGTGAGCAGTTCTTC,CASSPLGSEQFF
.,TRBD1,TRBV20-1,TRBJ1-4,TGCAGTGCTAGAGTCCCGGGACAGGGAACTAATGAAAAACTGTTTTTT,CSARVPGQGTNEKLFF
many,.,TRBV10-3,TRBJ1-4,TGTGCCATCAGTGATGGGGAGAGGGGTGCAACTAATGAAAAACTGTTTTTT,CAISDGERGATNEKLFF
.,TRBD1,TRBV20-1,TRBJ2-7,TGCAGTGCTGGAAAGACAGGGTCCAATCCCTACGAGCAGTACTTC,CSAGKTGSNPYEQYF
many,TRBD2,TRBV9,TRBJ2-3,TGTGCCAGCAGCGTAGCCCGTCTGGCGGGGGACACAGATACGCAGTATTTT,CASSVARLAGDTDTQYF
.,.,TRBV28,TRBJ2-7,TGTGCCAGCAGCCCACTTACCGACGGCTACGAGCAGTACTTC,CASSPLTDGYEQYF
.,TRBD2,TRBV28,TRBJ2-1,TGTGCCAGTCGACTAGCGGGAGCCTACTACAATGAGCAGTTCTTC,CASRLAGAYYNEQFF
.,.,TRBV20-1,TRBJ2-1,TGCAGTGCCCCTAGGTCTGGTGTCTCCTACAATGAGCAGTTCTTC,CSAPRSGVSYNEQFF
many,.,TRBV7-9,TRBJ1-2,TGTGCCAGCAGCCCCTTAGGAGGTAGCTATGGCTACACCTTC,CASSPLGGSYGYTF
few,.,TRBV21-1,TRBJ1-3,TGTGCCAGCAGCCCAGACACCACTGGAAACACCATATATTTT,CASSPDTTGNTIYF
many,.,TRBV29-1,TRBJ2-3,TGCAGCGTGAGGGGGTCCCTCACAGATACGCAGTATTTT,CSVRGSLTDTQYF
many,TRBD2,TRBV9,TRBJ2-3,TGTGCCAGCGGCAGCTGGAGAGTATTAGCGGGGTCCACAGATACGCAGTATTTT,CASGSWRVLAGSTDTQYF
many,.,TRBV5-1,TRBJ2-5,TGCGCCAGCAGCTTGGTGGGACTCCCCAGCGGCGCCGAGACCCAGTACTTC,CASSLVGLPSGAETQYF
many,.,TRBV4-1,TRBJ2-7,TGCGCCAGCAGCCAAGATCTAGATTCTGGCGAGCAGTACTTC,CASSQDLDSGEQYF
.,.,TRBV5-4,TRBJ2-7,TGTGCCAGCAGCTGGGGGGGCAGCACCATGGGGGCCTACGAGCAGTACTTC,CASSWGGSTMGAYEQYF
many,.,TRBV4-1,TRBJ2-4,TGCGCCAGCAGCCCACCCCAGGACAGGGCGGGAGTGCACAAAAACATTCAGTACTTC,CASSPPQDRAGVHKNIQYF
.,.,TRBV7-9,TRBJ2-5,TGTGCCAGCAGCCAAGCCACCAGCCAAGAGACCCAGTACTTC,CASSQATSQETQYF
many,.,TRBV27,TRBJ2-7,TGTGCCAGCAGTTTAGGGGCGAACAGGGTGTACTTC,CASSLGANRVYF
.,TRBD1,TRBV4-1,TRBJ1-2,TGCGCCAGCAGCCAAGGGACAGGGGCCTATGGCTACACCTTC,CASSQGTGAYGYTF
.,.,TRBV20-1,TRBJ1-2,TGCAGTGCTAGAGTTCGAGGGGCCTATGGCTACACCTTC,CSARVRGAYGYTF
few,.,TRBV29-1,TRBJ1-1,TGCAGCGTTGTAGATGGAAATTGGGAAGCTTTCTTT,CSVVDGNWEAFF
.,.,TRBV5-1,TRBJ2-1,TGCGCCAGCAGCTTGCGGGGTGATAGAAATGAGCAGTTCTTC,CASSLRGDRNEQFF